The 9 T cell receptor beta chains below come from one sample, sequenced in a study of OX40 agonist ivuxolimab in advanced cancers. TCRdb keeps only in-frame clones here, not all; method: immunoSEQ multiplex PCR. The table shows about 82,000 clones, with about 91% occurring only once. The specimen was CD4+ or CD8+ T cells sorted from blood, collected in a trial of the OX40 agonist ivuxolimab. The receptors stem from an adult with an advanced solid tumor such as melanoma, head and neck, liver or kidney cancer.

The genes are TRBV30 and TRBJ1-5; possibly TRBD1 for D (5 bases). Trimming removed 0 bases at V and 7 bases at J, with 10 bases between. Germline V gives CDR1 GTSNPN, CDR2 SVGIG (reference sequence). The CDR3 totals 13 residues. The CDR3 DNA is TGTGCCTGGAGTGTAGCAGGGCGGCAGCCCCAGCATTTT. This encodes CAWSVAGRQPQHF.

This chain joins TRBV28 and TRBJ1-5, with D possibly matching TRBD1 (5 bases). CDR3 length equals 15 residues. Trimming removed 5 bases at V and 3 bases at J, with 14 bases between. CDR1 is MDHEN and CDR2 is SYDVKM in the germline V gene. The CDR3 DNA follows: TGTGCCAGCAGTCCCTCGGGGGGTGTCAATCAGCCCCAGCATTTT. It encodes CASSPSGGVNQPQHF.

This chain uses TRBV7-2 with TRBJ2-1, with 9 positions matching TRBD2. This CDR3 comprises 16 residues. V lost 6 bases and J lost 7; bases outside the gene matches: 13. Germline V gene sequence: CDR1 SGHTA, CDR2 FQGNSA. CDR3 sequence reads: CASRPPIAGDRNEQFF. DNA for the CDR3: TGTGCCAGCAGGCCTCCTATAGCGGGAGACAGGAATGAGCAGTTCTTC. Looking up the rest from reference TRBV7-2 and TRBJ2-1 gives the full variable domain: GAGVSQSPSNKVTEKGKDVELRCDPISGHTALYWYRQSLGQGLEFLIYFQGNSAPDKSGLPSDRFSAERTGGSVSTLTIQRTQQEDSAVYLCASRPPIAGDRNEQFFGPGTRLTVL.

The CDR3 sequence is CASSLAWNEKLFF. Written as DNA, the CDR3 is TGTGCCAGCAGTCTCGCCTGGAATGAAAAACTGTTTTTT. V usage is TRBV6-1 and J usage is TRBJ1-4; D remains unclear. This CDR3 is 13 amino acids long. CDR1 MNHNS and CDR2 SASEGT come from the germline V gene. Trimming removed 5 bases at V and 5 bases at J, with 9 bases between.

This clone was detected once. The chain uses TRBV28 and TRBJ1-2; possibly TRBD1 for D (6 bases). Trimming took 10 bases from V and 0 from J, leaving 21 bases between them. This CDR3 is 16 amino acids long. Per germline, CDR1 MDHEN and CDR2 SYDVKM. CDR3: CAISRGGPGANYGYTF. The CDR3 nucleotides are TGTGCCATTTCCCGTGGGGGGCCGGGGGCTAACTATGGCTACACCTTC.

The chain couples TRBV2 to TRBJ2-3, with 8 bases fitting TRBD2. The CDR3 runs 14 residues. Germline V lookup: CDR1 SNHLY, CDR2 FYNNEI. J gave up 4 bases and V 5 bases, and 5 bases lay outside the gene matches. DNA of the CDR3: TGTGCCAGCAGTATACTAGCGGTCGCAGATACGCAGTATTTT. It yields the protein CASSILAVADTQYF.

On this clone: A junction boundary mismatches the germline segment, possibly from a read error. The rearrangement uses TRBV18 and TRBJ1-4; D unclear. The CDR3 is 16 residues long. Germline-derived CDR1 and CDR2 are KGHSH and LQKENI. This CDR3 is CASSPVLAATNDKLFF. In nucleotides, the CDR3 is TGTGCCAGCTCACCGGTCCTGGCAGCCACTAATGATAAACTGTTTTTT.

V and J are TRBV18 and TRBJ2-2; 7 bases line up with TRBD1. There are 14 residues in the CDR3. Per germline, CDR1 KGHSH and CDR2 LQKENI. V lost 6 bases, J lost 3 bases, and 4 bases stayed unmatched. The CDR3 sequence is CASSGQGDTGELFF. For the CDR3, the DNA is TGTGCCAGCTCGGGCCAGGGGGACACCGGGGAGCTGTTTTTT.

This clone has only one observation. V and J are TRBV29-1 and TRBJ1-5, with TRBD1 matching 10 bases. CDR1 is SQVTM and CDR2 is ANQGSEA in the germline V gene. Germline trimming cut 4 bases from V and 5 bases from J; bases unmatched to any gene: 2. The length of the CDR3 is 13 residues. The CDR3 region has the DNA TGCAGCGTTGTGACAGGGGGCGATCAGCCCCAGCATTTT. Translation: CSVVTGGDQPQHF.